This T cell receptor beta chain was sequenced for a study of cytomegalovirus exposure and HLA in healthy donors (dated by TCRdb to the late 2010s). Concerning the study at large: In an earlier analysis of under 600 of the donors, around 290 Gb of sequence data and 120 million or so unique TCR beta sequences from roughly 190 million T cells were reported. An early release covering just under 650 HLA-typed donors comprised 250 to 350 gigabases of sequencing data and about 90 million unique TCR sequences. Of the roughly 430 genotyped donors, roughly 80% fell in the genetic ancestry cluster associated with self-reported Caucasian donors. The aim of the study was to test whether cataloging public T cell receptors could identify signatures of past pathogen exposure. The T cell repertoires of 700 or so subjects were profiled by immunosequencing and related to cytomegalovirus serostatus. In addition to the first cohort of 666 subjects, a separate validation cohort of 120 different subjects was used. High-throughput TCR immunosequencing, statistical association of individual TCRs with disease status, and machine learning were combined to predict cytomegalovirus infection status. A later analysis re-analyzed previously published TCR beta repertoires from 500 to 700 donors and added high-resolution HLA genotyping to study TCR occurrence patterns. In the later analysis, no new phenotypic data were used to find candidate immune exposures; instead, reliance was placed on TCR beta sequences and their occurrence across donors. An earlier analysis of around 580 of the donors used high-throughput TCR beta sequencing to judge whether each TCR beta V gene segment behaved as functional or pseudogenic. Donor age, sex, ethnicity and CMV serostatus were compiled together with the repertoire data. Genome-wide SNP genotypes for about 55% of the 666 donors were used in a later genetic analysis, which treated that subset as a discovery cohort. Every repertoire in the discovery cohort had been generated on one and the same sequencing platform. Class I and class II HLA loci were covered by the typing at four-digit resolution. Typing coverage varied by locus: roughly 620-630 donors for A, B, C, DRB1 and DQB1; roughly 520 for DQA1; approximately 570 for DPA1; fewer than 480 for DPB1. Four or five DR-DQ haplotypes were handled as single units for association and clustering because linkage in the cohort was strong. Among 300 to 450 genotyped donors of the cohort, an average of approximately 240,000 unique TCR beta nucleotide sequences were sequenced per donor, roughly 20% of them non-productive.

In total, roughly 670 healthy bone marrow donors made up the cohort. At the time of sampling, all cohort members were nominally healthy, though unrecorded immune exposures were likely present. The donor tested CMV seronegative and was one of the 352 seronegative cohort members. A peripheral blood sample was collected from each donor, and TCR beta sequencing was performed on peripheral blood mononuclear cells. Genomic DNA extraction from the blood cell samples was performed with the Qiagen DNeasy Blood Extraction Kit. Findings and caveats that apply to the study as a whole: A few of the identified cytomegalovirus-associated TCR beta chains were confirmed in vitro to be specific for cytomegalovirus antigens. Several of the top co-occurrence clusters appeared to be linked to parvovirus B19, influenza, CMV and Epstein-Barr virus, according to a later analysis. A further reported finding was that TCR beta sequences accurately predicted the HLA-A and HLA-B alleles for most subjects in the first cohort. Presence/absence analyses assumed roughly uniform sequencing depth across donors, an assumption that may not hold. Assigning TCR associations to individual alleles was difficult when HLA alleles, especially DR and DQ, strongly co-occurred. The study gave a list of roughly 150 TCR beta chains associated with cytomegalovirus. The classifier was reported to diagnose cytomegalovirus status with high specificity and sensitivity in both the original and validation cohorts. A later analysis associated 15,000 to 20,000 TCR beta sequences with specific HLA alleles at a false discovery rate of 0.05. Most TCR sequences were observed very rarely across donors, whereas some public TCRs were present in many individuals. The 87-base-pair reads could not distinguish some IMGT-functional V segments, including TRBV6-2 and TRBV6-3, so those segments were excluded. Broadly in line with IMGT annotations, most TCR beta V segments showed up in productive rearrangements about 87% or about 30% of the time in an earlier analysis of several hundred of the donors. Fewer than 20 rarely observed V segments, including chromosome 9 orphons, were excluded from the earlier analysis of several hundred of the donors because counts were too low. A group of highly shared sequence variants was considered likely to be a technical artifact of the sequencing pipeline. A later genetic analysis reported fewer N-insertions in productive TCRs among donors in an Asian-associated ancestry cluster than the roughly 700-donor mean. Because some donors lacked HLA typing at each locus, the association tests relied only on the typed subset. It was suggested by the authors that the approach could potentially be generalized to other disease states and immunological phenotypes. Correlated functional status among segregating V segments might be attributable to linkage disequilibrium, but an unknown experimental factor could not be ruled out. The cohort was sequenced for TCR beta chains only, and without alpha or paired-chain data the features that could be detected were limited. In a later analysis, most CMV-associated TCR beta chains were found to appear HLA-restricted, with HLA associations seemingly driven largely by CMV exposure. CMV serostatus was the only immune exposure information available for the cohort. According to a later analysis, TCR association rates differed among HLA loci, with DRB1 alleles showing the most associated TCRs and HLA-C alleles showing the fewest. An association between a missense DCLRE1C variant and V-gene and J-gene trimming of TCR beta chains was found in a later genetic analysis and replicated in an independent cohort. In a later analysis, HLA-associated TCR beta chains showed more clonal expansion and lower generation probabilities than non-associated chains that were equally common.

The library was obtained by the immunoSEQ multiplex PCR assay. A mixture of 60 forward primers for TCR Vbeta segments and 13 reverse primers for TCR Jbeta segments was used in the multiplex PCR. A multiplex PCR assay on genomic DNA amplified the CDR3 region of rearranged TCR beta genes. The amplified TCR beta libraries were sequenced on the Illumina HiSeq System as 87-base-pair reads. Regarding the original processing steps: In a later analysis, tens of millions of unique TCR beta chains were counted across the 500 to 850 repertoires, and around 11 million of these chains were shared by at least two donors. Raw reads were error-corrected and collapsed into unique sequences by a nearest-neighbor algorithm in which closely related sequences were merged to remove PCR and sequencing errors. CDR3 sequences were aligned to IMGT reference sequences to assign V, D and J gene segments. For a sequence to be retained, a match of at least six nucleotides to both a V gene segment and a J gene segment was required. Rearrangements were called productive when the CDR3 lacked stop codons and stayed in frame with V and J; all others were non-productive. Following IMGT convention, CDR3 was defined as the stretch from the second conserved V-encoded cysteine up to the conserved J-encoded phenylalanine. The earlier analysis of fewer than 700 of the donors excluded sequences that lacked an unambiguous match to a single V gene segment. An earlier analysis of several hundred of the donors called V segments functional above 56.7% productive rearrangements and segregating when the between-donor standard deviation exceeded 5%. To diagnose cytomegalovirus status from the catalog of TCR beta chain sequences, a statistical classification framework was built. A later analysis assigned V and J genes by comparing TCR nucleotide sequences with IMGT/GENE-DB human TR gene sequences. The TCRdist pipeline was used in a later analysis to assign CDR3 sequences and most-parsimonious VDJ recombination scenarios. In a later analysis, each TCR beta chain was defined by its CDR3 amino acid sequence together with its V-gene family, and reads lacking a unique V-gene family were excluded. A later analysis removed 600 or so highly shared, low-generation-probability nucleotide sequences to deal with suspected cross-contamination and a sequencing artifact. A later analysis calculated a clonal expansion index for each public chain from normalized within-repertoire ranks of inferred template counts. In a later analysis, generation probabilities were computed using a VDJ recombination model fitted to out-of-frame rearrangements, and the results were checked against IGoR. In a later analysis, TCR-TCR, TCR-HLA and TCR-CMV co-occurrence was scored with hypergeometric tests, and a repertoire-size bias correction was applied to TCR pairs. False discovery rates were estimated in a later analysis by permuting HLA or CMV assignments 20 times. In a later analysis, co-occurring TCRs were grouped with DBSCAN, and TCRdist sequence similarity was added when clustering was performed within HLA-allele-positive subsets. Repertoires with fewer than 30,000 or more than 120,000 public chains, plus five repertoires with anomalous nucleotide sharing, were excluded from co-occurrence clustering. TCRdb obtained this table from immuneACCESS and retained in-frame rearrangements with V and J assigned. These tables miss some clones; where compared with another copy, unresolved V genes account for less than half of the shortfall, and the remainder is unexplained. V and J calls and clone size come straight from that table; D and trimming were deduced from the DNA. Within this sample are around 100,000 clones, with approximately 84% of them counted one time only. 2.1% of the sample comes from the top ten.

The sample holds a few counts of this clone. Its antigen remains unidentified. One base away there is no much larger clone; base qualities are not given. The CDR1 and CDR2 encoded by the germline V gene are SGHRS and YFSETQ. V gives up 4 bases and J gives up 4 bases, and the segment between their germline ends measures 22 bases. The CDR3 sequence holds 17 residues, the cysteine and phenylalanine included. Left in the record is the CDR3 DNA by itself, 51 bases read in frame from the first base. Sequencing was performed on PBMCs. This receptor was identified in a man aged 18 to 29 in good health and CMV-seronegative. The chain joins TRBV5-1 to TRBJ2-3; the D gene is possibly TRBD2, with 7 bases matching. The CDR3 loop reads CASSQAGHGVWADTQYF. The DNA sequence is given as TGCGCCAGCAGCCAAGCGGGACATGGTGTTTGGGCAGATACGCAGTATTTT.